The 15 T cell receptor beta chains reported below all come from one sample, sequenced in a study of cytomegalovirus exposure and HLA in healthy donors. Primers included in the PCR were 60 Vbeta and 13 Jbeta primers. Method: immunoSEQ multiplex PCR; TCRdb's copy keeps in-frame clones and lacks some. Here the sample spans about 160,000 clones, roughly two thirds being singletons. The specimen sequenced was PBMCs. Receptors originate from a woman aged 30 to 39 in good health and CMV-seronegative.

The V and J genes are TRBV30 and TRBJ2-7; 8 bases agree with TRBD2. J was trimmed by 3 bases and V by 5 bases; bases with no gene match: 15. The CDR3 is 16 residues long. In germline, CDR1 is GTSNPN, CDR2 SVGIG (reference sequence). The CDR3 nucleotides read TGTGCCTGGTTCCTCTTCAAAAGCGGGAGTAACTACGAGCAGTACTTC. Residues: CAWFLFKSGSNYEQYF.

The chain recombines TRBV4-2 with TRBJ1-1, with TRBD1 matching 7 bases. The CDR3 contains 16 residues. Germline V gene data show CDR1 as LGHNA and CDR2 as YNFKEQ. V trimming: 0 bases; J trimming: 4 bases; junction bases outside the gene matches: 8. As DNA, the CDR3 is TGTGCCAGCAGCCAAGAAGAGGGTGGGACAGTCACTGAAGCTTTCTTT. It specifies CASSQEEGGTVTEAFF.

CDR3 bases: TGTGCCAGCAGTTTTTTAGGGGGCACCGGGGAGCTGTTTTTT. It yields the protein CASSFLGGTGELFF. The gene calls are TRBV28 and TRBJ2-2; possible D gene TRBD1, 6 bases. V was trimmed by 3 bases and J by 4 bases, leaving 9 bases between them. Germline V CDR1 and CDR2: MDHEN, SYDVKM. The CDR3 contains 14 residues.

CDR3 sequence: CAWSVPGRVGQPQHF. CDR3 DNA sequence: TGTGCCTGGAGTGTACCGGGCAGGGTTGGTCAGCCCCAGCATTTT. The chain couples TRBV30 to TRBJ1-5; maybe TRBD1 (5 bases). CDR1 is GTSNPN, CDR2 SVGIG, per germline (reference sequence). V shed 0 bases and J shed 6 bases, with 15 bases lying between them. The CDR3 is made up of 15 amino acids.

The chain uses TRBV7-8 and TRBJ1-1, with D possibly matching TRBD1 (5 bases). V was shortened by 3 bases and J by 1 base, with 9 bases between the two germline ends. Germline V gene sequence: CDR1 SGHVS, CDR2 FQNEAQ. The CDR3 runs 14 residues. The CDR3 region has the DNA TGTGCCAGCAGCTTCAGGGAGGCGAACACTGAAGCTTTCTTT. Its protein product is CASSFREANTEAFF.

The chain couples TRBV7-9 to TRBJ2-2; D unclear. The CDR3 contains 13 residues. Per the germline V gene, CDR1 is SEHNR and CDR2 is FQNEAQ (reference sequence). V gave up 4 bases and J gave up 5 bases, with 8 bases separating them. The CDR3 spells CASSYVATGELFF. The CDR3 coding sequence is TGTGCCAGCAGCTATGTAGCAACCGGGGAGCTGTTTTTT.

This clone has only a few counts. V gene TRBV4-1 combines with J gene TRBJ2-7; D is perhaps TRBD2 (5 bases). The CDR3 is 12 amino acids. The V gene lost 5 bases and the J gene lost 3 bases, with 8 bases spanning the gap. Germline-derived CDR1 and CDR2 are MGHRA and YSYEKL. CDR3 in amino acids: CASSNTSYEQYF. For the CDR3, the DNA is TGCGCCAGCAGCAACACTAGCTACGAGCAGTACTTC.

J is TRBJ1-5 and V is TRBV4-1; perhaps TRBD1 as D (6 bases). V was cut by 3 bases and J by 2 bases, with 14 bases left in between. This CDR3 comprises 16 residues. CDR1 is MGHRA, CDR2 YSYEKL, per germline. The chain's CDR3 is CASSQLGGVGNQPQHF. CDR3 nucleotide sequence: TGCGCCAGCAGCCAGTTAGGGGGAGTGGGCAATCAGCCCCAGCATTTT.

This chain links TRBV18 with TRBJ2-5, with 9 bases that match TRBD1. Germline values: CDR1 KGHSH, CDR2 LQKENI. With V trimmed by 6 bases and J by 5 bases, 10 bases remained unmatched. The CDR3 has 15 residues. Written as DNA, the CDR3 is TGTGCCAGCTCTCGCAACACAGGGGGCTGGGAGACCCAGTACTTC. Amino acids: CASSRNTGGWETQYF.

This sequence joins TRBV5-5 and TRBJ2-5; TRBD1 matches 7 bases. CDR1 is SGHKS and CDR2 is YYEKEE in the germline V gene (reference sequence). This CDR3 has 15 residues. V shed 0 bases, J shed 5 bases, and the junction held 7 bases outside the gene matches. CDR3 DNA sequence: TGTGCCAGCAGCTTGGGGGACAGCAGGGGGGAGACCCAGTACTTC. Translated: CASSLGDSRGETQYF.

The V gene is TRBV7-7, the J gene TRBJ2-3, with 7 bases matching TRBD2. CDR1 and CDR2 from the germline V gene are SSHAT and FNYEAQ (reference sequence). V shed 5 bases and J 2 bases; nucleotides not matched to a gene: 10. This CDR3 comprises 16 residues. In DNA, the CDR3 is TGTGCCAGCAGCCCTGGGATCGCGGGAGACACAGATACGCAGTATTTT. It specifies CASSPGIAGDTDTQYF.

The chain has TRBV19 and TRBJ2-5; 7 bases are a match to TRBD1. Germline V gives CDR1 LNHDA, CDR2 SQIVND (reference sequence). The CDR3 loop spans 15 amino acids. V lost 3 bases and J lost 1; bases outside the gene matches: 5. For the CDR3, the DNA is TGTGCCAGTAGTATCTATGGGACAGCCCAAGAGACCCAGTACTTC. Amino acids: CASSIYGTAQETQYF. The variable domain in full, with the rest retrieved from reference TRBV19 and TRBJ2-5, is DGGITQSPKYLFRKEGQNVTLSCEQNLNHDAMYWYRQDPGQGLRLIYYSQIVNDFQKGDIAEGYSVSREKKESFPLTVTSAQKNPTAFYLCASSIYGTAQETQYFGPGTRLLVL.

The V and J genes are TRBV28 and TRBJ1-1, with 10 bases aligning to TRBD1. This CDR3 region has 15 residues. Trimming removed 6 bases from V and 1 base from J; junction bases left unmatched: 5. Germline V gene data show CDR1 as MDHEN and CDR2 as SYDVKM. The CDR3 here is CASSLRDRGNTEAFF. The CDR3, as DNA: TGTGCCAGCAGCCTAAGGGACAGGGGGAACACTGAAGCTTTCTTT.

This clone was counted between two and nine times. The CDR3 here is CASSLWGQGQSNTGELFF. The CDR3 nucleotides are TGTGCCAGCAGCTTATGGGGTCAGGGACAGTCGAACACCGGGGAGCTGTTTTTT. V and J are TRBV7-9 and TRBJ2-2; 7 bases align to TRBD1. J lost 0 bases, V lost 2 bases, and 9 bases had no gene match. CDR3 length equals 18 residues. CDR1 is SEHNR, CDR2 FQNEAQ, per germline (reference sequence).

The J gene is TRBJ1-6, the V gene TRBV7-9; D gene uncertain. The CDR3 has 13 residues. The V gene's germline CDR1 is SEHNR and CDR2 FQNEAQ (reference sequence). Between the trimmed V and J ends, which lost 5 bases and 8 bases, there was a span of 10 bases. The CDR3 here is CASSPRRDSPLHF. The CDR3 DNA follows: TGTGCCAGCAGCCCGAGACGGGATTCACCCCTCCACTTT. The full variable domain, its missing parts supplied by reference TRBV7-9 and TRBJ1-6, is DTGVSQNPRHKITKRGQNVTFRCDPISEHNRLYWYRQTLGQGPEFLTYFQNEAQLEKSRLLSDRFSAERPKGSFSTLEIQRTEQGDSAMYLCASSPRRDSPLHFGNGTRLTVT.